The next 13 T cell receptor beta chains were all read from a single sample in a study of shared clonotypes between healthy human individuals. The protocol was immunoSEQ multiplex PCR, while the TCRdb copy is restricted to in-frame clones and leaves out a portion. The top ten hold under 0.3% of the sample, which has roughly 850,000 clones, roughly 96% seen once. CD45RO-negative CD8 cells positively selected for CCR7 made up the naive population, which excluded terminally differentiated effector memory CD45RA+ cells. The specimen was naive CD8+ T cells sorted from blood. These receptors were taken from a man in his thirties or forties in good health.

The J gene is TRBJ1-1, the V gene TRBV5-1; 7 bases fit TRBD1. Germline V lookup: CDR1 SGHRS, CDR2 YFSETQ. The CDR3 loop spans 13 amino acids. V lost 7 bases and J lost 6; bases outside the gene matches: 9. CDR3 loop: CASQVRGTAEAFF. The CDR3 DNA follows: TGCGCCAGCCAAGTCAGGGGGACCGCTGAAGCTTTCTTT.

The chain carries TRBV10-3 and TRBJ2-7, with a weak D call TRBD1 (6 bases). Germline loops: CDR1 ENHRY, CDR2 SYGVKD. The CDR3 loop spans 14 amino acids. Trimming removed 2 bases at V and 3 bases at J, with 11 bases between. CDR3 sequence (DNA): TGTGCCATCAGTGAGGAGACAGGTAACTACGAGCAGTACTTC. Residues: CAISEETGNYEQYF.

This sequence joins TRBV25-1 and TRBJ2-2, with TRBD1 matching 9 bases. This CDR3 spans 17 amino acids. The ends lost 5 bases at V and 6 bases at J; junction bases unmatched: 13. Germline V gives CDR1 MGHDK, CDR2 SYGVNS. The CDR3 DNA reads TGTGCCAGCAGTCCCCCTGTGGGACAGGGTATGGCCGGGGAGCTGTTTTTT. Protein sequence: CASSPPVGQGMAGELFF. The full variable domain, rest sourced from reference TRBV25-1 and TRBJ2-2, is EADIYQTPRYLVIGTGKKITLECSQTMGHDKMYWYQQDPGMELHLIHYSYGVNSTEKGDLSSESTVSRIRTEHFPLTLESARPSHTSQYLCASSPPVGQGMAGELFFGEGSRLTVL.

For this clone: At one of its ends the junction is not consistent with the germline gene, which may arise from a read error. CDR3 coding DNA: TGTGCCAGCAGATTAGGGGGGTATACTGGACTAACCTACGAGCAGTACTTC. This translates into CASRLGGYTGLTYEQYF. The rearrangement links TRBV7-8 to TRBJ2-7; D might be TRBD1 or TRBD2, each matching 6 bases. Germline V gene sequence: CDR1 SGHVS, CDR2 FQNEAQ. The CDR3 length is 17 residues.

The chain employs TRBV7-9 and TRBJ2-7, with no clear D. This CDR3 has 14 residues. Per germline, CDR1 SEHNR and CDR2 FQNEAQ (reference sequence). The V end lost 4 bases, the J end lost 2 bases, and 12 bases lay between the germline ends. This CDR3 is CASSSSLTPYEQYF. In nucleotides, the CDR3 is TGTGCCAGCAGCTCGTCCCTCACCCCCTACGAGCAGTACTTC.

This clone appeared a single time. V is TRBV7-6 and J is TRBJ2-1, with D maybe TRBD2 (6 bases). Germline V lookup: CDR1 SGHVS, CDR2 FNYEAQ. V was clipped by 5 bases and J by 8 bases, with 13 bases between them. The CDR3 length is 13 residues. This CDR3 reads CASSQAGIDEQFF. The CDR3 DNA is TGTGCCAGCAGCCAAGCGGGTATCGATGAGCAGTTCTTC. The whole variable domain, remainder taken from reference TRBV7-6 and TRBJ2-1, is GAGVSQSPRYKVTKRGQDVALRCDPISGHVSLYWYRQALGQGPEFLTYFNYEAQQDKSGLPNDRFSAERPEGSISTLTIQRTEQRDSAMYRCASSQAGIDEQFFGPGTRLTVL.

The chain uses TRBV11-2 and TRBJ2-7; D perhaps matches TRBD1 (6 bases). This CDR3 is built from 15 residues. Germline assignment: CDR1 SGHAT and CDR2 FQNNGV. The germline V and J ends were trimmed by 5 bases and 4 bases, with 18 bases remaining between them. CDR3 sequence reads: CASSPPWQGNYEQYF. For the CDR3, the DNA is TGTGCCAGCAGCCCACCGTGGCAGGGGAATTACGAGCAGTACTTC.

The count of this clone is one. V and J are TRBV4-1 and TRBJ2-1, with 8 bases identical to TRBD2. The germline CDR1 and CDR2 sequences are MGHRA and YSYEKL. Trimming removed 4 bases from V and 8 bases from J; junction bases left unmatched: 4. The CDR3 is 13 amino acids. The CDR3 DNA reads as TGCGCCAGCAGCCTGACTAGCGAGTATGAGCAGTTCTTC. This gives the protein CASSLTSEYEQFF.

The V call is TRBV21-1, the J call TRBJ2-7. TRBV21-1 is a pseudogene. This CDR3 is 19 amino acids long. The CDR3 DNA sequence: TGTGCCAGCAGCAAAGCTAGAAACCGGGCCGGGACGGACTCCTACGAGCAGTACTTC. It specifies CASSKARNRAGTDSYEQYF.

CDR3 sequence reads: CSATASSYEQYF. CDR3 DNA sequence: TGCAGCGCGACAGCGAGCTCCTACGAGCAGTACTTC. The chain has TRBV29-1 and TRBJ2-7, with D perhaps matching TRBD1 (5 bases). The CDR3 is 12 residues long. Germline values: CDR1 SQVTM, CDR2 ANQGSEA. The germline V and J ends were trimmed by 7 bases and 0 bases, with 10 bases remaining between them.

The V gene is TRBV11-2, the J gene TRBJ2-7; TRBD2 matches 11 bases. The V segment lost 5 bases and the J segment 2 bases; nucleotides outside the gene matches: 2. The V gene's germline CDR1 is SGHAT and CDR2 FQNNGV. This CDR3 comprises 14 residues. The CDR3 here is CASSPSGRTYEQYF. DNA of the CDR3: TGTGCCAGCAGCCCTAGCGGGAGGACCTACGAGCAGTACTTC.

The CDR3 nucleotides are TGTGCCAGCAGCTTAGAGTCAGCCTCTGGGGCCAACGTCCTGACTTTC. Its translation is CASSLESASGANVLTF. The chain combines TRBV7-6 with TRBJ2-6, with unresolved D. The V end was cut by 1 base, the J end by 0 bases, with 7 bases between. The CDR3 contains 16 residues. Looked up from germline, CDR1 is SGHVS and CDR2 is FNYEAQ.

The chain recombines TRBV10-1 with TRBJ2-1, with D perhaps TRBD1 or TRBD2 (6 bases each). V was trimmed by 6 bases and J by 10 bases, leaving 16 bases between them. Germline V CDR1 and CDR2: WNHNN, SYGVQD (reference sequence). The CDR3 runs to 13 residues. CDR3 DNA: TGCGCCAGCAGGGACCGAAACGGGGGCGAGCAGTTCTTC. It specifies CASRDRNGGEQFF.